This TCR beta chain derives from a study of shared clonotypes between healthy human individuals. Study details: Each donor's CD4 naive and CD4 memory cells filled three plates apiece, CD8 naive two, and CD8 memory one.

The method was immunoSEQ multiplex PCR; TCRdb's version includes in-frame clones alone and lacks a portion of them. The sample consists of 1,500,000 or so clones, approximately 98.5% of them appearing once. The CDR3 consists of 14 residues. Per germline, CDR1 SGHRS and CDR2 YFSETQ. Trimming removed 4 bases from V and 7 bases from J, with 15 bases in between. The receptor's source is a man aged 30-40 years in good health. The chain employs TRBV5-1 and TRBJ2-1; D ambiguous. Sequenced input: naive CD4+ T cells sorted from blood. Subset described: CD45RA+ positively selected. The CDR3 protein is CASSVGILRNEQFF. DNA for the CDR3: TGCGCCAGCAGCGTGGGGATCTTGAGGAATGAGCAGTTCTTC.